The 22 T cell receptor beta chains in this list originate from one sample, sequenced in a study of T-cell reconstitution after alpha-beta-depleted transplantation in children. The authors prepared the TCRbeta library with unique molecular identifiers. TCRdb recomputed calls from the PCR reads with MiXCR, one row per CDR3 protein. The table shows about 900,000 distinct CDR3 sequences, with about 26% occurring only once. Material: PBMCs, mostly from graft donor cells, obtained 360 days after TCRalphabeta/CD19-depleted stem cell transplant. These TCRs come from a boy in the first two years of life who had a stem cell transplant for SCID, so the T cells may come from the graft donor.

There are a few counts of this clonotype. The chain combines TRBV5-1 with TRBJ2-5, with 8 bases fitting TRBD1. CDR1 is SGHRS and CDR2 is YFSETQ in the germline V gene. CDR3 length equals 14 residues. V shed 4 bases and J 5 bases; nucleotides not matched to a gene: 7. The CDR3 loop reads CASSHDRGVETQYF. As DNA, the CDR3 is TGCGCCAGCAGCCATGACAGGGGCGTTGAGACCCAGTACTTC.

The chain links TRBV11-2 to TRBJ2-2; D gene ambiguous. Looked up from germline, CDR1 is SGHAT and CDR2 is FQNNGV. The CDR3 is made up of 14 amino acids. V was clipped by 8 bases and J by 0 bases, with 10 bases between them. CDR3 bases: TGTGCCAGCCGAGGTTATTCGAACACCGGGGAGCTGTTTTTT. This codes for CASRGYSNTGELFF.

The chain is built from TRBV4-1 and TRBJ2-3; D might be TRBD2 (7 bases). Germline CDR1 is MGHRA and CDR2 is YSYEKL. This CDR3 has 16 residues. Trimming removed 4 bases at V and 6 bases at J, with 20 bases between. CDR3 amino acids: CASSPPHGGLMDTQYF. The CDR3 DNA sequence: TGCGCCAGCAGCCCTCCCCACGGGGGGCTCATGGATACGCAGTATTTT.

V is TRBV5-5 and J is TRBJ2-2; D unclear. The germline V and J ends were trimmed by 1 base and 1 base, with 8 bases remaining between them. CDR1 SGHKS and CDR2 YYEKEE come from the germline V gene (reference sequence). The CDR3 has 15 residues. CDR3 sequence: CASSLIVLNTGELFF. CDR3 bases: TGTGCCAGCAGCTTGATTGTTTTGAACACCGGGGAGCTGTTTTTT.

The V gene is TRBV11-2, the J gene TRBJ2-4, with D perhaps TRBD1 or TRBD2 (6 bases each). CDR3 length equals 18 residues. V was pared by 1 base and J by 4 bases, with 20 bases between. Germline CDR1 reads SGHAT; CDR2 reads FQNNGV. In DNA, the CDR3 is TGTGCCAGCAGCTTAGTATTCATGGAGGGGGGACCTAAAAACATTCAGTACTTC. Its translation is CASSLVFMEGGPKNIQYF. The full variable domain, with the rest looked up from reference TRBV11-2 and TRBJ2-4, is EAGVAQSPRYKIIEKRQSVAFWCNPISGHATLYWYQQILGQGPKLLIQFQNNGVVDDSQLPKDRFSAERLKGVDSTLKIQPAKLEDSAVYLCASSLVFMEGGPKNIQYFGAGTRLSVL.

This clonotype was detected only a few times. The chain employs TRBV12-3 or TRBV12-4 and TRBJ2-2, with 10 bases identical to TRBD1. The CDR3 totals 16 residues. V was clipped by 2 bases and J by 4 bases; unmatched bases: 4. The DNA of the CDR3 is TGTGCCAGCAGTTTACTTGGGACAGGGGCCACCGGGGAGCTGTTTTTT. The encoded protein is CASSLLGTGATGELFF.

This clonotype occurred a few times. The chain carries TRBV14 and TRBJ2-1; TRBD2 matches 8 bases. V dropped 0 bases and J dropped 3; count of bases not matched to a gene: 7. CDR3 size: 17 residues. CDR1 is SGHDN and CDR2 is FVKESK in the germline V gene. The CDR3 here is CASSQDSAGGFYNEQFF. CDR3 nucleotide sequence: TGTGCCAGCAGCCAAGATAGCGCGGGGGGCTTCTACAATGAGCAGTTCTTC. Complete variable domain (other parts from reference TRBV14 and TRBJ2-1): EAGVTQFPSHSVIEKGQTVTLRCDPISGHDNLYWYRRVMGKEIKFLLHFVKESKQDESGMPNNRFLAERTGGTYSTLKVQPAELEDSGVYFCASSQDSAGGFYNEQFFGPGTRLTVL.

The J gene is TRBJ2-2, the V gene TRBV12-3 or TRBV12-4; a weak D match, TRBD1 (5 bases). V gave up 3 bases and J gave up 2 bases, with 13 bases separating them. The CDR3 runs 16 residues. The CDR3 DNA is TGTGCCAGCAGTTTGATTAGCAGGGTAAACACCGGGGAGCTGTTTTTT. Protein sequence: CASSLISRVNTGELFF.

Notes on this clonotype: This CDR3 fails to terminate in the conserved phenylalanine or tryptophan, so it likely reflects a read error. The chain couples TRBV20-1 to TRBJ1-2; D call uncertain. The CDR3 has 10 amino acids. The V end lost 4 bases, the J end lost 7 bases, and 7 bases lay between the germline ends. Per the germline V gene, CDR1 is DFQATT and CDR2 is SNEGSKA (reference sequence). The CDR3 reads CSAKYTGYTY. The CDR3 bases are TGCAGTGCTAAGTACACTGGCTACACCTAC.

This clonotype was picked up a small number of times. The chain links TRBV15 to TRBJ2-1; D might be TRBD1 or TRBD2, each matching 7 bases. The CDR3 runs to 16 residues. Germline loops: CDR1 LNHNV, CDR2 YYDKDF (reference sequence). V lost 0 bases, J lost 9 bases, and 18 bases lay in between. The CDR3 sequence: CATSRDRGGGRFEQFF. In DNA form, the CDR3 reads TGTGCCACCAGCAGAGATCGGGGAGGGGGCCGTTTTGAGCAGTTCTTC.

In this sample, this clonotype turned up a few times. The CDR3 DNA is TGCGCCAGCAGCCAAGGGAGGGACAGGGTTCGCAATGAGCAGTTCTTC. Translation: CASSQGRDRVRNEQFF. The chain recombines TRBV4-1 with TRBJ2-1, with TRBD1 matching over 9 bases. Per germline, CDR1 MGHRA and CDR2 YSYEKL. V gave up 1 base and J gave up 6 bases; unmatched junction bases: 7. This CDR3 is 16 amino acids long.

This clonotype has just a few counts. This rearrangement joins TRBV9 to TRBJ2-5, with a tentative D call TRBD2 (6 bases). Germline lookup yields CDR1 SGDLS and CDR2 YYNGEE. CDR3 length equals 15 residues. Trimming left V 4 bases short and J 1 base short, with 14 bases between. CDR3 region: CASSPPGVLQETQYF. The CDR3 DNA reads as TGTGCCAGCAGCCCCCCGGGGGTCCTCCAAGAGACCCAGTACTTC.

The chain has TRBV5-1 and TRBJ2-1; D not certain. This CDR3 is 13 amino acids long. Trimming left V 4 bases short and J 10 bases short, with 15 bases between. The germline gives CDR1 SGHRS, CDR2 YFSETQ. The chain's CDR3 is CASSADGRAEQFF. The CDR3 DNA follows: TGCGCCAGCAGCGCGGACGGACGGGCCGAGCAGTTCTTC. The full variable domain, completed using reference TRBV5-1 and TRBJ2-1, is KAGVTQTPRYLIKTRGQQVTLSCSPISGHRSVSWYQQTPGQGLQFLFEYFSETQRNKGNFPGRFSGRQFSNSRSEMNVSTLELGDSALYLCASSADGRAEQFFGPGTRLTVL.

The chain has TRBV6-5 and TRBJ2-1; 11 bases are a match to TRBD2. The CDR3 covers 15 residues. V was clipped by 0 bases and J by 9 bases; unmatched bases: 4. Per the germline V gene, CDR1 is MNHEY and CDR2 is SVGAGI. The CDR3 spells CASSYSRLAGIEQFF. CDR3 nucleotide sequence: TGTGCCAGCAGTTACTCCAGACTAGCGGGGATTGAGCAGTTCTTC.

V is TRBV6-2 or TRBV6-3 and J is TRBJ1-1; tentatively, D is TRBD1 (6 bases). V was shortened by 6 bases and J by 5 bases, with 10 bases between the two germline ends. CDR3 length: 12 residues. Germline values: CDR1 MNHEY, CDR2 SVGEGT. CDR3: CASRNRVTEAFF. The CDR3 DNA sequence: TGTGCCAGCAGAAACAGGGTAACTGAAGCTTTCTTT.

CDR3 nucleotides: TGCGCCAGCAGCCAATCCCGGGACCAATACAATGAGCAGTTCTTC. It is translated as CASSQSRDQYNEQFF. The chain carries TRBV4-1 and TRBJ2-1; either TRBD1 or TRBD2 may fit D (5 bases each). Germline V gene data show CDR1 as MGHRA and CDR2 as YSYEKL. The CDR3 has 15 amino acids. V was clipped by 2 bases and J by 4 bases, with 12 bases between them.

This clonotype occurred a few times. The chain joins TRBV4-2 to TRBJ2-7; 7 nucleotides match TRBD1. The CDR3 covers 15 residues. Germline CDR1 is LGHNA and CDR2 is YNFKEQ. V lost 1 base, J lost 5 bases, and 8 bases stayed unmatched. In DNA form, the CDR3 reads TGTGCCAGCAGCCAAGTTGGGGAAGGGGGCAACGAGCAGTACTTC. Its translation: CASSQVGEGGNEQYF.

This rearrangement joins TRBV20-1 to TRBJ2-3, with D perhaps matching TRBD1 or TRBD2 (5 bases each). Germline loops: CDR1 DFQATT, CDR2 SNEGSKA (reference sequence). This CDR3 contains 12 residues. The V and J ends lost 4 bases and 2 bases respectively, with 7 bases between them. In nucleotides, the CDR3 is TGCAGTGCTAACGGGGCCACAGATACGCAGTATTTT. Its translation is CSANGATDTQYF.

V and J are TRBV5-1 and TRBJ1-1; 9 nucleotides line up with TRBD1. The trim removed 4 bases at V and 7 bases at J, leaving 8 bases unmatched. Germline CDR1 SGHRS, CDR2 YFSETQ. This CDR3 is built from 14 residues. The CDR3 sequence: CASSPGQGRGEAFF. For the CDR3, the DNA is TGCGCCAGCAGCCCGGGACAGGGCAGAGGTGAAGCTTTCTTT.

The chain uses TRBV12-3 or TRBV12-4 and TRBJ2-6; D is perhaps TRBD1 (6 bases). The CDR3 covers 19 residues. V lost 5 bases, J lost 4 bases, and 24 bases lay in between. The CDR3: CASSPPRDRRRDGANVLTF. As DNA, the CDR3 is TGTGCCAGCAGTCCTCCTAGAGACAGGAGAAGGGACGGGGCCAACGTCCTGACTTTC.

This clonotype appeared a few times. V usage is TRBV27 and J usage is TRBJ2-3, with D unresolved. CDR3 length equals 14 residues. Germline V CDR1 and CDR2: MNHEY, SMNVEV (reference sequence). V shed 3 bases and J shed 1 base, with 8 bases lying between them. The CDR3 loop is CASSFDERTDTQYF. As DNA, the CDR3 is TGTGCCAGCAGTTTCGACGAGCGCACAGATACGCAGTATTTT.

V is TRBV20-1 and J is TRBJ1-3, with 7 bases lining up with TRBD1. The germline CDR1 and CDR2 sequences are DFQATT and SNEGSKA (reference sequence). V was clipped by 1 base and J by 0 bases; unmatched bases: 9. The CDR3 length is 17 residues. CDR3 amino acids: CSARAEGGLPSGNTIYF. The CDR3 nucleotides read TGCAGTGCTAGAGCCGAAGGGGGCCTCCCCTCTGGAAACACCATATATTTT.